The entry below describes one TCR beta chain. Its antigen is undetermined. Time point defined: newly diagnosed GD, antithyroid drugs for less than 3 months. Extracted RNA from PBMCs served as the source of the TCR library. The data derive from a study of regulatory T cells in long-lasting Graves disease. The study's findings and limits: Researchers examined only peripheral blood and not thyroid tissue.

Through Arm-PCR of CDR3 regions and iRepertoire HTBI primers, TCR beta libraries were built. TCRdb redid the calling of the multiplex PCR reads with MiXCR, one entry per CDR3 protein. The data show about 610,000 distinct CDR3 sequences, roughly a sixth seen once. The CDR3 contains 16 residues. Trimming cost V 6 bases and J 8 bases; bases outside gene matches: 16. Germline V gene lookup returns CDR1 DFQATT and CDR2 SNEGSKA (reference sequence). This sample also belongs to another study, concerning T cells in Graves' hyperthyroidism and ophthalmopathy. This second report adds: Blood shared most expanded thyroid clonotypes above 0.001. Ophthalmopathy onset followed model prediction by a median around 6.9 months.

The sequencing used peripheral blood mononuclear cells (PBMCs), collected at new diagnosis, from a patient treated with antithyroid drugs. The clonotype originates from a man between 18 and 29 years old with Graves disease. V usage is TRBV20-1 and J usage is TRBJ2-1; the match to TRBD2 covers 10 bases. CDR3 nucleotide sequence: TGCAGTGCGTCCGAGCCAGCGGGAGGGCCTGGGTATGAGCAGTTCTTC. Its protein is CSASEPAGGPGYEQFF.